This T cell receptor beta chain is from a study of control samples from healthy donors and cancer patients. The data were produced by immunoSEQ multiplex PCR, yet TCRdb's version contains in-frame clones alone and is incomplete. The table lists 90,000 to 110,000 clones, about 89% of them singletons. This clone was seen once. Sequenced: blood. This TCR was recovered from a woman in her forties or fifties in good health.

CDR3 protein: CASTLGGWAGNTIYF. DNA for the CDR3: TGTGCCAGTACTTTGGGAGGTTGGGCTGGAAACACCATATATTTT. The genes are TRBV19 and TRBJ1-3; no clear D. The CDR3 totals 15 residues. V was shortened by 7 bases and J by 2 bases, with 15 bases between the two germline ends. The germline gives CDR1 LNHDA, CDR2 SQIVND (reference sequence).